The count of the clone carrying this TCR beta chain is one. Profiling relied on immunoSEQ multiplex PCR, and the TCRdb table lists in-frame clones only, not all of them. The profile covers about 200,000 clones, with about nine tenths appearing a single time and about 1.6% taken by the ten largest. V lost 2 bases, J lost 3 bases, and 3 bases stayed unmatched. This CDR3 comprises 15 residues. The germline V gene encodes CDR1 LGHDT and CDR2 YNNKEL (reference sequence). The data are from a study of blood T cell repertoires in COVID-19. The overall study: Specimens from acute and convalescent COVID-19 originated in the United States, Italy and Spain. Nucleic acid was either cDNA or gDNA, and it came from T cells, B-cell-depleted T cells, or PBMCs.

V gene TRBV3-1 (or the pseudogene TRBV3-2) combines with J gene TRBJ2-1, with TRBD2 identical over 8 bases. This TCR derives from a man younger than 35 with active or convalescent COVID-19. The specimen was peripheral blood. CDR3 DNA: TGTGCCAGCAGCCAAACTAGCGGAGGCTACAATGAGCAGTTCTTC. Translating gives CASSQTSGGYNEQFF.